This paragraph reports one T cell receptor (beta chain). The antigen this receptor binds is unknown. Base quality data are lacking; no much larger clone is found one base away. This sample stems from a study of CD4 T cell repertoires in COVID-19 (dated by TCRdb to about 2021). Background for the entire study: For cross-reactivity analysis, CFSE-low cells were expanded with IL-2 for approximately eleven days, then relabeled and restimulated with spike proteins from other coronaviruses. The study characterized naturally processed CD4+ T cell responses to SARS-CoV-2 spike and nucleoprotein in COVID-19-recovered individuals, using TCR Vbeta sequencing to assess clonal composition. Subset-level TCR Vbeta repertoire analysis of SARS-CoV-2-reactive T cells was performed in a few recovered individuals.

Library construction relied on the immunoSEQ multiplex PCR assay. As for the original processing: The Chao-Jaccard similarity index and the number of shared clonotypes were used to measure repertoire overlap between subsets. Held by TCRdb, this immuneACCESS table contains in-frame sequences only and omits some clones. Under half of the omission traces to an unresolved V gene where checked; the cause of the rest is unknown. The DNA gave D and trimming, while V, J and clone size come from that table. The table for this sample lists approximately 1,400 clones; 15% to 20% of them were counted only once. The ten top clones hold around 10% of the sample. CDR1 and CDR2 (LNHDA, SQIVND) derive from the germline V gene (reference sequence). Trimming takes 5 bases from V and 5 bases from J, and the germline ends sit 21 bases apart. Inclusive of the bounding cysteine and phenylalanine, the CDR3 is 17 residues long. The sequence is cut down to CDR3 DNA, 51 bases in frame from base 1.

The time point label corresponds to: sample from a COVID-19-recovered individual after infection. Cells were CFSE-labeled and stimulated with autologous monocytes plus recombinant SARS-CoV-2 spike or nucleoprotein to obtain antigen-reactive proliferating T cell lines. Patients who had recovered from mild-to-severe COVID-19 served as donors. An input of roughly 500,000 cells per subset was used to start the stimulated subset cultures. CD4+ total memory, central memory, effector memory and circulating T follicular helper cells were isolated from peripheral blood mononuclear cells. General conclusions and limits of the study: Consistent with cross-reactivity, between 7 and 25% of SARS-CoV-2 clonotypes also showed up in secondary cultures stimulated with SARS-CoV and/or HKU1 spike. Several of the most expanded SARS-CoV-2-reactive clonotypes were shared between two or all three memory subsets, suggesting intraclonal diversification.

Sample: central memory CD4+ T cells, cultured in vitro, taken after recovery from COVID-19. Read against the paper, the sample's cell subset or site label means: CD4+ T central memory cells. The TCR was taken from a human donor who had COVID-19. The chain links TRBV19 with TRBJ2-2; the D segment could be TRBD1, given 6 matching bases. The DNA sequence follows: TGTGCCAGTAGTTCTTTGCGGCAGGGGATGGGAACCGGGGAGCTGTTTTTT. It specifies CASSSLRQGMGTGELFF.